This TCR beta chain was captured in a study of identical twins. One entry per CDR3 protein, called by TCRdb with MiXCR from the 5' RACE reads. The repertoire has 1.5 million to 2 million distinct CDR3 sequences, 32% of them found once; the top ten carry about 0.3%. The sample was cord blood. The clonotype comes from a newborn girl in good health.

The CDR3: CASSLVRVGSEAFF. The CDR3 nucleotides are TGTGCCAGCAGTTTAGTCCGTGTAGGTTCTGAAGCTTTCTTT. The gene calls are TRBV12-3 or TRBV12-4 and TRBJ1-1; D is unclear. This CDR3 is built from 14 residues. V gave up 1 base and J gave up 6 bases, with 12 bases separating them.